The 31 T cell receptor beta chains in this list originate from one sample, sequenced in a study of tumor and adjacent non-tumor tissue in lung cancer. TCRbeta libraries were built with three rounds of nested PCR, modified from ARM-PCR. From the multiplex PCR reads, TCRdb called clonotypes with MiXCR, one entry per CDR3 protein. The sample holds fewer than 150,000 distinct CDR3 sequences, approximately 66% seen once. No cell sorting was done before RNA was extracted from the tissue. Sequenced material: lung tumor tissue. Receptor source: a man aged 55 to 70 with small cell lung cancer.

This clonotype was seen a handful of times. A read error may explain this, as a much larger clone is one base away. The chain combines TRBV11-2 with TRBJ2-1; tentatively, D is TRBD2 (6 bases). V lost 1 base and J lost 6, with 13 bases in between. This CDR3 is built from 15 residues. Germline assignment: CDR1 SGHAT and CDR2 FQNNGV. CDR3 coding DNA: TGTGCCAGCAGCTTAGGCGTCTCTAGCGCCAATGAGCAGTTCTTC. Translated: CASSLGVSSANEQFF. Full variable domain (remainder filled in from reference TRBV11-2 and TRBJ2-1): EAGVAQSPRYKIIEKRQSVAFWCNPISGHATLYWYQQILGQGPKLLIQFQNNGVVDDSQLPKDRFSAERLKGVDSTLKIQPAKLEDSAVYLCASSLGVSSANEQFFGPGTRLTVL.

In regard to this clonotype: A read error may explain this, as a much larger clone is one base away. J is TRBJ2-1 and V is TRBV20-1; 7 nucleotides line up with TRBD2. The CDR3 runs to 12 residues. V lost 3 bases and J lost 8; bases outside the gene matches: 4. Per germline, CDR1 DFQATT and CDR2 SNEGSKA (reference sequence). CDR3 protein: CSARCGSDEQFF. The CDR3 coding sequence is TGCAGTGCTAGGTGCGGGAGCGATGAGCAGTTCTTC.

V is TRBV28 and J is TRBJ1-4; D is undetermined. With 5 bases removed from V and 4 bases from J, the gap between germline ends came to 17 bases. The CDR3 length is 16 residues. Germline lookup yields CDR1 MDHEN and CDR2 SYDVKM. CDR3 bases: TGTGCCAGCAGTCCGAATGACGGAAGCAGTAATGAAAAACTGTTTTTT. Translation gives CASSPNDGSSNEKLFF. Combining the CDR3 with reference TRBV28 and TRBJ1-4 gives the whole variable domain DVKVTQSSRYLVKRTGEKVFLECVQDMDHENMFWYRQDPGLGLRLIYFSYDVKMKEKGDIPEGYSVSREKKERFSLILESASTNQTSMYLCASSPNDGSSNEKLFFGSGTQLSVL.

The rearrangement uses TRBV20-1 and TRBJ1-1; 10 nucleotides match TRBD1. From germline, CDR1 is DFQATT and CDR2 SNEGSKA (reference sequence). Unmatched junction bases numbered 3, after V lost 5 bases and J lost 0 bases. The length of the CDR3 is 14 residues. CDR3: CSALDRGLNTEAFF. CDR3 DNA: TGCAGTGCTCTAGACAGGGGGCTGAACACTGAAGCTTTCTTT.

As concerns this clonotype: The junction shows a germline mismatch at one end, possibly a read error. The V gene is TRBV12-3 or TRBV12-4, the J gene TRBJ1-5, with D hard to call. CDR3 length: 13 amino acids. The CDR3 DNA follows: TGTGCCAGCAGTTTCGGGAATAATCAGCTCCAGCATTTT. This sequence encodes CASSFGNNQLQHF.

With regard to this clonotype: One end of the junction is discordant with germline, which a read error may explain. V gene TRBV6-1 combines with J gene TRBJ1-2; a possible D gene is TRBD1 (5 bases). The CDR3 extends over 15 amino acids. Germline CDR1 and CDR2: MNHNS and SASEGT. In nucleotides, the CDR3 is TGTGCCAGCAGTGAAGTCCAGGGAGTGAGCTATGGCTACATCTTC. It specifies CASSEVQGVSYGYIF.

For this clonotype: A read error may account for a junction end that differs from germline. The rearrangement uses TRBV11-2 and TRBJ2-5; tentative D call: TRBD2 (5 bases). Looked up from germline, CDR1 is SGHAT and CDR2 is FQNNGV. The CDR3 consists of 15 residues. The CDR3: CASSSRPAVLEAQYF. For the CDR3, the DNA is TGTGCCAGCAGTTCGCGACCAGCGGTCCTAGAGGCCCAGTACTTC.

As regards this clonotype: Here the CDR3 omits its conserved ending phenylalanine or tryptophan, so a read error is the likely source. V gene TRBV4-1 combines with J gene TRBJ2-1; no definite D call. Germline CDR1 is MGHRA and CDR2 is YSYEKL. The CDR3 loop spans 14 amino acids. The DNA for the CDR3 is TGCGCCAACAGCCTTTCGGCGACTTGCAATGAGCAGTTCTGC. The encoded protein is CANSLSATCNEQFC.

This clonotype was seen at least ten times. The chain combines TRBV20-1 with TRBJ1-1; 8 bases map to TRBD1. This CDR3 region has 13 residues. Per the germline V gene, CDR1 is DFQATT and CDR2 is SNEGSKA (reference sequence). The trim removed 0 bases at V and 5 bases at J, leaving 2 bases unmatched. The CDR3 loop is CSAREDRETEAFF. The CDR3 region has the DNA TGCAGTGCTAGAGAGGACAGGGAGACTGAAGCTTTCTTT.

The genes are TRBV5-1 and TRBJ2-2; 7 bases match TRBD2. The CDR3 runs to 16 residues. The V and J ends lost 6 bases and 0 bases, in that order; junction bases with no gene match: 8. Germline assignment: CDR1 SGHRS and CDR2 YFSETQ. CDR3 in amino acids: CASTRASGTNTGELFF. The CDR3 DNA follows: TGCGCCAGCACTCGGGCTAGCGGAACGAACACCGGGGAGCTGTTTTTT.

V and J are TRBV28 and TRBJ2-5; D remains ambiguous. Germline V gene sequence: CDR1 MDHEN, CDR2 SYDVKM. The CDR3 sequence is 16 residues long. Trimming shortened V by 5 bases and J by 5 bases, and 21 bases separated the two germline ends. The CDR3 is CASSLPRQAPRETQYF. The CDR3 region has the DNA TGTGCCAGCAGTCTCCCCCGACAAGCACCAAGGGAGACCCAGTACTTC.

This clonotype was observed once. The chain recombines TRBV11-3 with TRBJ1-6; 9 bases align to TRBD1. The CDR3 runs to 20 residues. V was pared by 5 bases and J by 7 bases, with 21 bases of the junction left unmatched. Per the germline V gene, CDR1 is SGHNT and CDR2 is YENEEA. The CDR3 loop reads CASSLNRDRVSTRINSPLHF. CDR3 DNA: TGTGCCAGCAGCCTGAACCGGGACAGGGTCTCCACTCGAATAAATTCACCCCTCCACTTT.

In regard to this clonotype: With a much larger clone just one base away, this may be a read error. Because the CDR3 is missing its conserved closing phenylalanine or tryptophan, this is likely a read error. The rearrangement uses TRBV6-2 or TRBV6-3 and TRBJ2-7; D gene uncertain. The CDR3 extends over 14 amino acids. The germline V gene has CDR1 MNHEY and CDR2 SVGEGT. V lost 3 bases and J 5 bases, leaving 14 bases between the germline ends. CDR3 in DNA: TGTGCCAGCAGTTATCGACCCCCCCAGGACGAGCAGTACTCC. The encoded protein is CASSYRPPQDEQYS.

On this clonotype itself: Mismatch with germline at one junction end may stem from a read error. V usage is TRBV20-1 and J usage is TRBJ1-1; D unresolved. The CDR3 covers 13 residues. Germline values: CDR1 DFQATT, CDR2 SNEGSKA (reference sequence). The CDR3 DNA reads TGCAGTGCTAAGAACAGCTCGAACGCTGAAGCTTTCTTT. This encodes CSAKNSSNAEAFF.

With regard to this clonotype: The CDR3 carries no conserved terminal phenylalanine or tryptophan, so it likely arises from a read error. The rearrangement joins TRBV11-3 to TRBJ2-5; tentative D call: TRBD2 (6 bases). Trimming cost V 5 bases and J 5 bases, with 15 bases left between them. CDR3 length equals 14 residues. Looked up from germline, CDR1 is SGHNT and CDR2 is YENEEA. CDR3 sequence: CASSQGGRDETQYS. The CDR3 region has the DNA TGTGCCAGCAGCCAGGGTGGGCGGGATGAGACCCAGTACTCC.

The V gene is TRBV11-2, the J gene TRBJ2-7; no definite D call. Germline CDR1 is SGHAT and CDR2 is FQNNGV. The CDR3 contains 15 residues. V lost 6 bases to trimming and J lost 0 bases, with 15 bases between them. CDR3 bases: TGTGCCAGCAGTTCAGCTTCTAGTGACTCCTACGAGCAGTACTTC. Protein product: CASSSASSDSYEQYF.

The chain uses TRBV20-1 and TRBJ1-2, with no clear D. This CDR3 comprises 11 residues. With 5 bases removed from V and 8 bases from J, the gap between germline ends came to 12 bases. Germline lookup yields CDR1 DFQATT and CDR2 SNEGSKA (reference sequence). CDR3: CSAGTWFGYTF. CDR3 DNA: TGCAGTGCTGGTACATGGTTCGGCTACACCTTC.

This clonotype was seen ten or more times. DNA of the CDR3: TGTGCCAGCGGGCCACTGAGCTCCTACAATGAGCAGTTCTTC. It codes for CASGPLSSYNEQFF. This chain connects TRBV28 to TRBJ2-1; D is unclear. The CDR3 has 14 amino acids. V was trimmed by 8 bases and J by 0 bases, leaving 11 bases between them. Germline V gene lookup returns CDR1 MDHEN and CDR2 SYDVKM.

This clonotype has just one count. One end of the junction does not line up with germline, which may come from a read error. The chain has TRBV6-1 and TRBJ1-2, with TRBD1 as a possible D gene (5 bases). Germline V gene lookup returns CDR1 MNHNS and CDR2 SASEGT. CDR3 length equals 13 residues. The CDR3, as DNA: TGTGCCAGCAATGTTCACGGAGACAGAGTGGTACCCTTC. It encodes CASNVHGDRVVPF.

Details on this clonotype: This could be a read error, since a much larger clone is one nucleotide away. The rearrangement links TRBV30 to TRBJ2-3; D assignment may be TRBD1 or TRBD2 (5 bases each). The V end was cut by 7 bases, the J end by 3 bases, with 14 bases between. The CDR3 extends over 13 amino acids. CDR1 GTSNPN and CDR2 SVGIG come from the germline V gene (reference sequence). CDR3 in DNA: TGTGCCTCGGGACGGAAAGAAACAGATACGCAGTATTTT. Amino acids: CASGRKETDTQYF. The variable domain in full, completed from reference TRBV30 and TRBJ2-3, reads SQTIHQWPATLVQPVGSPLSLECTVEGTSNPNLYWYRQAAGRGLQLLFYSVGIGQISSEVPQNLSASRPQDRQFILSSKKLLLSDSGFYLCASGRKETDTQYFGPGTRLTVL.

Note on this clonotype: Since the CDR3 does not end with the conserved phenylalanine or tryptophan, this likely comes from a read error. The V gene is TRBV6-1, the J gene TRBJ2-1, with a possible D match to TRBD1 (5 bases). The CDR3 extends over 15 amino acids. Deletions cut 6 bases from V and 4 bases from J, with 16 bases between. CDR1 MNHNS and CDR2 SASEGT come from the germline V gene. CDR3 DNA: TGTGCCAGCAGCCATAGTGGGGCGCGGTACAATGAGCAGTTCCTC. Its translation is CASSHSGARYNEQFL.

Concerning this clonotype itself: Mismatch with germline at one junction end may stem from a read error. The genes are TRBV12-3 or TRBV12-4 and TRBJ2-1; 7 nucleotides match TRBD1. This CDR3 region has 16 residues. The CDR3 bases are TGTGCCAGCATTCAAAGGGACAGAATGATAAACAATGAGCAGCTCTTC. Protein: CASIQRDRMINNEQLF.

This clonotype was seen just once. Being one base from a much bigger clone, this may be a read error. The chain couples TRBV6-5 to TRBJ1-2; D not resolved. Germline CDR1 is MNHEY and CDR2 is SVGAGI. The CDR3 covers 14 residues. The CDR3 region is CASSYSAGWDGYIF. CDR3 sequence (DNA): TGTGCCAGCAGTTACTCAGCTGGGTGGGATGGCTACATCTTC.

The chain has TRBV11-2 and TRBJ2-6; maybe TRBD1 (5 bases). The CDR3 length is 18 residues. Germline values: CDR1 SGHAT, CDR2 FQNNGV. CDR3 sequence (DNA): TGTGTCAGAAGCTCCACCGACCGACAGCGCTCTGGGGCCAACGTCCTGACTTTC. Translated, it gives CVRSSTDRQRSGANVLTF. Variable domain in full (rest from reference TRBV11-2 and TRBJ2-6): EAGVAQSPRYKIIEKRQSVAFWCNPISGHATLYWYQQILGQGPKLLIQFQNNGVVDDSQLPKDRFSAERLKGVDSTLKIQPAKLEDSAVYLCVRSSTDRQRSGANVLTFGAGSRLTVL.

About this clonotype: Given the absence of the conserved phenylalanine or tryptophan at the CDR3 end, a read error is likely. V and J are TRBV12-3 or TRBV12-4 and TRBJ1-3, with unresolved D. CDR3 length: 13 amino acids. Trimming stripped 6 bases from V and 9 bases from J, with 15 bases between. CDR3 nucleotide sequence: TGTGCCAGCAGGGCCCGATTAGGAGGCACCATATATTCT. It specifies CASRARLGGTIYS.

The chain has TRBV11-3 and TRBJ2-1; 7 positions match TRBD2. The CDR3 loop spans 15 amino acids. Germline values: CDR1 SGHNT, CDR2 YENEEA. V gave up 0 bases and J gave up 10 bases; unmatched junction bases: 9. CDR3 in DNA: TGTGCCAGCAGCTTAGAGACAATCGCTAGCGGCGAGCAGTTCTTC. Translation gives CASSLETIASGEQFF. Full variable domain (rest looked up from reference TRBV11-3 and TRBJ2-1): EAGVVQSPRYKIIEKKQPVAFWCNPISGHNTLYWYLQNLGQGPELLIRYENEEAVDDSQLPKDRFSAERLKGVDSTLKIQPAELGDSAVYLCASSLETIASGEQFFGPGTRLTVL.

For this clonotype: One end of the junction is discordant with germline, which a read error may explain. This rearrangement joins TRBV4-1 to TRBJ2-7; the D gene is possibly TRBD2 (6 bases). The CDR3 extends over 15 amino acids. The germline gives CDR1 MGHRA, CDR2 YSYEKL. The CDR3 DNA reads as TGCGCCAGCAGCCGCGGGACCGCGAGCTCCTACGAGCAGTGCTTC. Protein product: CASSRGTASSYEQCF.

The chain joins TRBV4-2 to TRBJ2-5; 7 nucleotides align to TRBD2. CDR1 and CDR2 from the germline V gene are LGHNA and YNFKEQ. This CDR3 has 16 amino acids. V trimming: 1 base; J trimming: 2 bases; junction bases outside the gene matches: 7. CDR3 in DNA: TGTGCCAGCAGCCAAGCATCTAGCGGAATACAAGAGACCCAGTACTTC. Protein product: CASSQASSGIQETQYF.

CDR3 nucleotides: TGCAGCGTTGAAGGGGGTTGCGACGAGCAGTACTTC. Translating it yields CSVEGGCDEQYF. V and J are TRBV29-1 and TRBJ2-7; the D is unclear. V dropped 1 base and J dropped 5 bases, with 9 bases sitting between them. The length of the CDR3 is 12 residues. The germline gives CDR1 SQVTM, CDR2 ANQGSEA.

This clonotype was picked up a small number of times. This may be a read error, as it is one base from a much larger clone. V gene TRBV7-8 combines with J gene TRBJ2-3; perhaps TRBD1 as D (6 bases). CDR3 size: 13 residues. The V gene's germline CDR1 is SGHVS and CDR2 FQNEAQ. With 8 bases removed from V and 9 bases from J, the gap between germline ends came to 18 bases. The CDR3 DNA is TGTGCCAGCGGCTCCCGCAGGGGCGAGACGCAGTATTTT. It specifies CASGSRRGETQYF.

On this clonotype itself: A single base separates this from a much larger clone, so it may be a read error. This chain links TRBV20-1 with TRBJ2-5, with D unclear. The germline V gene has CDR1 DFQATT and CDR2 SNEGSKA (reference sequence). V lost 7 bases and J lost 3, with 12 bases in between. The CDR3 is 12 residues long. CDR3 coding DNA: TGCAGTGTTAGTTACAGAAAAGAGACCCAGTACTTC. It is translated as CSVSYRKETQYF.